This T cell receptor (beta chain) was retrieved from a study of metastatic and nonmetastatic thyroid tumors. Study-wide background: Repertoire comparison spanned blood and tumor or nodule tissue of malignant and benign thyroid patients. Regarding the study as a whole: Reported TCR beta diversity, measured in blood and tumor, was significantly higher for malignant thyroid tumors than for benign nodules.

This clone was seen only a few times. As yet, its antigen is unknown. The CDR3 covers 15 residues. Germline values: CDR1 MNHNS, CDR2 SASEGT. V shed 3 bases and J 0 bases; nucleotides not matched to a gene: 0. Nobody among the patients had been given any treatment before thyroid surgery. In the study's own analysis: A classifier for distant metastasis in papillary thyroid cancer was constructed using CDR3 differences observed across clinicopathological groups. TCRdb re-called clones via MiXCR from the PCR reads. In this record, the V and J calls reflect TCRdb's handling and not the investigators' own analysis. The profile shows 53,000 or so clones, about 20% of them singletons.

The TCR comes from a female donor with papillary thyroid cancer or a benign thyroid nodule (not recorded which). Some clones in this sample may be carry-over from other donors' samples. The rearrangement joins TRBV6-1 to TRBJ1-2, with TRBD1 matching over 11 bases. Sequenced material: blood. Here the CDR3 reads CASSEGQGANYGYTF. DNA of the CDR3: TGTGCCAGCAGTGAGGGACAGGGGGCTAACTATGGCTACACCTTC.